This T cell receptor beta chain originates from a study of shared clonotypes between healthy human individuals. Findings of the study overall: Richness estimates generally favored naive over memory subsets. The study found 4.5% to 5% of naive CD4 clonotypes shared across four donors.

The repertoire was sequenced with immunoSEQ multiplex PCR; TCRdb's copy has only in-frame clones and lacks some. The sample shows around 2.1 million clones, 85% to 95% of them seen only once. Worth noting for this clone: Antigen unknown.

The V gene's germline CDR1 is SNHLY and CDR2 FYNNEI. The CDR3 runs 15 residues. Trimming removed 6 bases from V and 6 bases from J; junction bases left unmatched: 14. Only CD45RO-negative cells positively selected for CCR7 counted as naive CD8 cells, so terminally differentiated effector memory CD45RA+ cells were excluded. This rearrangement joins TRBV2 to TRBJ2-7; 7 positions agree with TRBD2. The receptor's source is a man aged 18 to 30 in good health. Some clones in this sample may be carry-over from other donors' samples. Sequencing input: naive CD8+ T cells from PBMCs. The CDR3 here is CASRDRGRAWAEQYF. CDR3 in DNA: TGTGCCAGCAGGGATCGTGGGAGGGCGTGGGCCGAGCAGTACTTC.